Shown below are 18 T cell receptor beta chains from a single sample sequenced in a study of CD8+ T cells in alopecia areata. Reverse transcription of extracted RNA yielded cDNA, which provided the sequencing template. The protocol was immunoSEQ multiplex PCR, while the TCRdb copy is restricted to in-frame clones and leaves out a portion. The table lists approximately 150,000 clones, 62% of them singletons. Sequencing used CD8+ T cells sorted from blood. The receptors here all came from a human donor in good health.

In its sample, this clone was seen a few times. The chain is built from TRBV13 and TRBJ2-2, with D possibly being TRBD1 or TRBD2 (5 bases each). The CDR3 is 17 amino acids. The germline V gene encodes CDR1 PRHDT and CDR2 FYEKMQ (reference sequence). V was shortened by 4 bases and J by 7 bases, with 22 bases between the two germline ends. The chain's CDR3 is CASSSFRDLSFGGELFF. CDR3 DNA: TGTGCCAGCAGCTCGTTCCGGGACCTTTCATTCGGCGGGGAGCTGTTTTTT.

This clone appeared a single time. The chain joins TRBV6-5 to TRBJ2-4; no definite D call. Per germline, CDR1 MNHEY and CDR2 SVGAGI. There are 15 residues in the CDR3. Between the trimmed V and J ends, which lost 2 bases and 8 bases, there was a span of 16 bases. DNA for the CDR3: TGTGCCAGCAGTTACCTCCTACATAGGACCTACATTCAGTACTTC. Translation: CASSYLLHRTYIQYF.

This clone was detected only a few times. This chain joins TRBV29-1 and TRBJ2-1, with 9 nucleotides matching TRBD2. J lost 3 bases, V lost 4 bases, and 1 base had no gene match. CDR1 and CDR2 from the germline V gene are SQVTM and ANQGSEA. The CDR3 sequence is 13 residues long. The CDR3: CSVVLAGYNEQFF. In DNA form, the CDR3 reads TGCAGCGTTGTACTAGCGGGCTACAATGAGCAGTTCTTC.

This sequence joins TRBV4-2 and TRBJ2-2; 11 bases agree with TRBD2. There are 17 residues in the CDR3. Germline assignment: CDR1 LGHNA and CDR2 YNFKEQ. V was clipped by 4 bases and J by 2 bases; unmatched bases: 6. CDR3 in DNA: TGTGCCAGCAGCCCATACGGGACTAGCGGAAACACCGGGGAGCTGTTTTTT. As protein: CASSPYGTSGNTGELFF.

As DNA, the CDR3 is TGTGCCAGCAGCGTAGAGACTAGCGCAGAGACCCAGTACTTC. Translating gives CASSVETSAETQYF. This sequence joins TRBV9 and TRBJ2-5; TRBD2 aligns across 8 bases. This CDR3 is built from 14 residues. Germline CDR1 is SGDLS and CDR2 is YYNGEE. V lost 0 bases to trimming and J lost 4 bases; unmatched junction nucleotides: 2. The full variable domain, rest sourced from reference TRBV9 and TRBJ2-5, is DSGVTQTPKHLITATGQRVTLRCSPRSGDLSVYWYQQSLDQGLQFLIQYYNGEERAKGNILERFSAQQFPDLHSELNLSSLELGDSALYFCASSVETSAETQYFGPGTRLLVL.

This clone was observed a handful of times. The chain combines TRBV27 with TRBJ2-7, with 10 positions matching TRBD1. V dropped 5 bases and J dropped 7; count of bases not matched to a gene: 5. CDR1 is MNHEY and CDR2 is SMNVEV in the germline V gene (reference sequence). The CDR3 runs 13 residues. CDR3 coding DNA: TGTGCCAGCAGTCTCCTGGACAGGGGGGAGCAGTACTTC. It translates to CASSLLDRGEQYF.

The chain employs TRBV7-9 and TRBJ2-3; D not certain. Germline V gene lookup returns CDR1 SEHNR and CDR2 FQNEAQ (reference sequence). The CDR3 consists of 15 residues. The V end was cut by 8 bases, the J end by 1 base, with 16 bases between. CDR3 DNA sequence: TGTGCCAGCGAGGTAAACCCGATTCGCACAGATACGCAGTATTTT. Translating gives CASEVNPIRTDTQYF.

This chain uses TRBV30 with TRBJ2-7; possible D gene TRBD2, 5 bases. Trimming took 3 bases from V and 6 from J, leaving 15 bases between them. The CDR3 has 13 residues. In germline, CDR1 is GTSNPN, CDR2 SVGIG (reference sequence). The CDR3 DNA is TGTGCCTGGAGGGACCCGAGGGTGAGCGAGCAGTACTTC. Protein: CAWRDPRVSEQYF.

The chain links TRBV7-9 to TRBJ2-1; D is unclear. The CDR3 is 14 amino acids. The V end lost 3 bases, the J end lost 6 bases, and 12 bases lay between the germline ends. Germline CDR1 SEHNR, CDR2 FQNEAQ (reference sequence). CDR3 nucleotides: TGTGCCAGCAGCTTCAAGGACCAGGTCAATGAGCAGTTCTTC. Translating it yields CASSFKDQVNEQFF.

V gene TRBV11-3 combines with J gene TRBJ2-7; 8 nucleotides match TRBD2. This CDR3 has 15 residues. Germline loops: CDR1 SGHNT, CDR2 YENEEA. The J segment lost 3 bases and the V segment lost 5 bases, leaving 9 bases of the junction unmatched. CDR3 sequence (DNA): TGTGCCAGCAGCCAGACGGGGAGCGGGGGCTACGAGCAGTACTTC. It codes for CASSQTGSGGYEQYF.

The chain employs TRBV2 and TRBJ1-5, with D perhaps TRBD1 (5 bases). V lost 6 bases and J 8 bases, leaving 8 bases between the germline ends. The CDR3 covers 11 residues. CDR1 SNHLY and CDR2 FYNNEI come from the germline V gene. CDR3 loop: CASRLTEPQHF. The CDR3 bases are TGTGCCAGCAGGTTGACAGAGCCCCAGCATTTT. The variable domain in full, with the rest retrieved from reference TRBV2 and TRBJ1-5, is EPEVTQTPSHQVTQMGQEVILRCVPISNHLYFYWYRQILGQKVEFLVSFYNNEISEKSEIFDDQFSVERPDGSNFTLKIRSTKLEDSAMYFCASRLTEPQHFGDGTRLSIL.

The rearrangement links TRBV6-5 to TRBJ2-2; possibly TRBD1 for D (6 bases). Germline V gives CDR1 MNHEY, CDR2 SVGAGI. Deletions cut 5 bases from V and 6 bases from J, with 10 bases between. CDR3 length: 13 residues. CDR3 amino acids: CASSITGPGELFF. Here the CDR3 DNA reads TGTGCCAGCAGTATCACAGGGCCCGGGGAGCTGTTTTTT.

The rearrangement links TRBV29-1 to TRBJ1-2; D call uncertain. The CDR3 covers 11 residues. V dropped 5 bases and J dropped 0 bases, with 4 bases sitting between them. Per the germline V gene, CDR1 is SQVTM and CDR2 is ANQGSEA. This chain's CDR3 is CSVTPNYGYTF. CDR3 bases: TGCAGCGTTACCCCTAACTATGGCTACACCTTC. Supplemented by reference TRBV29-1 and TRBJ1-2, the full variable domain reads SAVISQKPSRDICQRGTSLTIQCQVDSQVTMMFWYRQQPGQSLTLIATANQGSEATYESGFVIDKFPISRPNLTFSTLTVSNMSPEDSSIYLCSVTPNYGYTFGSGTRLTVV.

This sequence joins TRBV19 and TRBJ2-7, with D uncertain. CDR1 and CDR2 from the germline V gene are LNHDA and SQIVND (reference sequence). This CDR3 has 13 residues. Trimming removed 5 bases at V and 5 bases at J, with 13 bases between. The CDR3 sequence is CASSPALFNEQYF. The DNA for the CDR3 is TGTGCCAGTAGTCCGGCCCTTTTTAACGAGCAGTACTTC. Full variable domain (missing parts from reference TRBV19 and TRBJ2-7): DGGITQSPKYLFRKEGQNVTLSCEQNLNHDAMYWYRQDPGQGLRLIYYSQIVNDFQKGDIAEGYSVSREKKESFPLTVTSAQKNPTAFYLCASSPALFNEQYFGPGTRLTVT.

This clone occurred a few times. CDR3: CSVHFLADSFYEQYF. The CDR3 nucleotides are TGCAGCGTCCACTTTCTAGCGGACAGTTTCTACGAGCAGTACTTC. The rearrangement joins TRBV29-1 to TRBJ2-7, with D possibly TRBD2 on 7 matching bases. The ends were cut back, 6 bases at V and 3 bases at J, with 21 bases in the middle. CDR1 and CDR2 from the germline V gene are SQVTM and ANQGSEA. The CDR3 has 15 amino acids.

V is TRBV7-9 and J is TRBJ2-7; the D gene could be TRBD1 or TRBD2 (5 bases each). The CDR3 totals 14 residues. Germline CDR1 SEHNR, CDR2 FQNEAQ (reference sequence). V lost 5 bases and J 2 bases, leaving 13 bases between the germline ends. In DNA form, the CDR3 reads TGTGCCAGCAGCCAACCGGGACCGACCTACGAGCAGTACTTC. Translated: CASSQPGPTYEQYF.

The chain is built from TRBV13 and TRBJ2-2; D gene unclear. The CDR3 covers 11 residues. Germline V gene lookup returns CDR1 PRHDT and CDR2 FYEKMQ (reference sequence). V shed 2 bases and J shed 7 bases, with 2 bases lying between them. The CDR3 nucleotides are TGTGCCAGCAGCTTAATCGGGGAGCTGTTTTTT. Amino acid sequence: CASSLIGELFF.

The rearrangement links TRBV6-6 to TRBJ2-7; 13 bases are a match to TRBD2. Germline V gene data show CDR1 as MNHNY and CDR2 as SVGAGI (reference sequence). V lost 2 bases to trimming and J lost 2 bases; unmatched junction nucleotides: 3. The CDR3 totals 16 residues. The CDR3 DNA sequence: TGTGCCAGCAGTTACCCGACTAGCGGGAGGACCTACGAGCAGTACTTC. Its translation: CASSYPTSGRTYEQYF.